One sample yielded the 2 T cell receptor beta chains listed below, sequenced in a study of T cells in Graves' hyperthyroidism and ophthalmopathy. There were TCR beta CDR3 regions amplified from RNA transcripts. RT-PCR in the first round (using the HTBI primer set) targeted the TCR CDR3. TCRdb re-called the multiplex PCR reads through MiXCR, storing one row per CDR3 protein. This sample has some 530,000 distinct CDR3 sequences, with around a fifth found just once. The sequencing sample was made of blood. Every receptor here comes from a woman in her sixties or seventies with Graves' ophthalmopathy.

The CDR3 DNA sequence: TGTGCCAGCAGCCAAGTTTTGGCTAGCGGGAGAAACAATGAGCAGTTCTTC. It translates to CASSQVLASGRNNEQFF. The rearrangement joins TRBV3-1 to TRBJ2-1, with 10 bases that match TRBD2. Unmatched junction bases numbered 8, after V lost 1 base and J lost 5 bases. There are 17 residues in the CDR3. Germline CDR1 LGHDT, CDR2 YNNKEL (reference sequence).

CDR3 loop: CAWGGAASNQPQHF. In nucleotides, the CDR3 is TGTGCCTGGGGTGGAGCGGCGAGCAATCAGCCCCAGCATTTT. The chain combines TRBV30 with TRBJ1-5; D is unclear. The CDR3 totals 14 residues. Trimming cost V 5 bases and J 1 base, with 12 bases left between them. Germline V gene lookup returns CDR1 GTSNPN and CDR2 SVGIG (reference sequence).